The 25 T cell receptor beta chains below come from one sample, sequenced in a study of T cells in Graves' hyperthyroidism and ophthalmopathy. Amplified regions were TCR beta CDR3 sequences from RNA transcripts. The HTBI primer set served for first-round RT-PCR of the TCR CDR3. MiXCR was run by TCRdb on the multiplex PCR reads, yielding one entry per CDR3 protein. The profile shows approximately 700,000 distinct CDR3 sequences, over 40% of them singletons. Sequenced sample: peripheral blood or thyroid tissue (not recorded which). These receptor sequences come from an adult man with Graves' disease, either hyperthyroidism or ophthalmopathy (not recorded which).

The V call is TRBV10-2, the J call TRBJ1-1; D perhaps matches TRBD1 (6 bases). The CDR3 is 15 residues long. V lost 4 bases and J lost 1, with 13 bases in between. Germline lookup yields CDR1 WSHSY and CDR2 SAAADI. The CDR3 here is CASSAGRTANTEAFF. CDR3 nucleotides: TGCGCCAGCAGTGCCGGGAGGACAGCGAACACTGAAGCTTTCTTT.

This clonotype was picked up many times. The V gene is TRBV6-5, the J gene TRBJ2-5, with TRBD2 identical over 8 bases. The germline CDR1 and CDR2 sequences are MNHEY and SVGAGI. The length of the CDR3 is 12 residues. Unmatched junction bases numbered 5, after V lost 7 bases and J lost 7 bases. The CDR3: CASTPGGGTQYF. Here the CDR3 DNA reads TGTGCCAGCACTCCGGGGGGGGGGACCCAGTACTTC.

This clonotype was detected only a few times. This chain uses TRBV12-3 or TRBV12-4 with TRBJ2-7, with D tentatively TRBD1 or TRBD2 (5 bases each). The CDR3 covers 12 residues. V was pared by 9 bases and J by 6 bases, with 15 bases between. The CDR3 reads CASGTGAVEQYF. The DNA of the CDR3 is TGTGCCAGTGGAACAGGAGCGGTCGAGCAGTACTTC.

Details on this clonotype: The conserved final phenylalanine or tryptophan is absent from the CDR3, which likely points to a read error. V and J are TRBV29-1 and TRBJ1-2, with D unresolved. V was pared by 8 bases and J by 4 bases, with 11 bases between. The CDR3 length is 11 residues. The germline V gene has CDR1 SQVTM and CDR2 ANQGSEA. CDR3 DNA: TGCAGCCAAGATAGCGCCTATGGCTACACCCTC. This translates into CSQDSAYGYTL.

A single count supports this clonotype. The rearrangement uses TRBV7-9 and TRBJ1-3; D possibly corresponds to TRBD1 (5 bases). Germline V CDR1 and CDR2: SEHNR, FQNEAQ (reference sequence). The CDR3 has 16 amino acids. V was pared by 1 base and J by 8 bases, with 18 bases between. CDR3 nucleotide sequence: TGTGCCAGCAGCTTAGGCGGGACCGACTATGGCTACACCATATATTTT. Residues: CASSLGGTDYGYTIYF.

The J gene is TRBJ1-4, the V gene TRBV7-6; 9 bases match TRBD1. This CDR3 is built from 16 residues. V gave up 6 bases and J gave up 3 bases; unmatched junction bases: 8. The germline V gene encodes CDR1 SGHVS and CDR2 FNYEAQ. The chain's CDR3 is CASRGDRASSNEKLFF. The CDR3 DNA is TGTGCCAGCAGGGGGGACAGGGCTTCCTCTAATGAAAAACTGTTTTTT. Variable domain in full (rest from reference TRBV7-6 and TRBJ1-4): GAGVSQSPRYKVTKRGQDVALRCDPISGHVSLYWYRQALGQGPEFLTYFNYEAQQDKSGLPNDRFSAERPEGSISTLTIQRTEQRDSAMYRCASRGDRASSNEKLFFGSGTQLSVL.

This clonotype was seen a handful of times. CDR3 sequence (DNA): TGCAGTGCTAGAGCCACTAGCGGCCAAGAGACCCAGTACTTC. Translating gives CSARATSGQETQYF. The chain employs TRBV20-1 and TRBJ2-5; TRBD2 aligns across 8 bases. CDR3 length: 14 amino acids. The J segment lost 1 base and the V segment lost 1 base, leaving 2 bases of the junction unmatched. Germline V CDR1 and CDR2: DFQATT, SNEGSKA (reference sequence).

This clonotype was counted at least ten times. The chain links TRBV9 to TRBJ2-2; TRBD2 matches 15 bases. Germline-derived CDR1 and CDR2 are SGDLS and YYNGEE. With V trimmed by 3 bases and J by 6 bases, 3 bases remained unmatched. This CDR3 contains 16 residues. The chain's CDR3 is CASSAGLAGGAGELFF. The CDR3 bases are TGTGCCAGCAGCGCAGGACTAGCGGGAGGGGCCGGGGAGCTGTTTTTT. Filled out from reference TRBV9 and TRBJ2-2, the complete variable domain reads DSGVTQTPKHLITATGQRVTLRCSPRSGDLSVYWYQQSLDQGLQFLIQYYNGEERAKGNILERFSAQQFPDLHSELNLSSLELGDSALYFCASSAGLAGGAGELFFGEGSRLTVL.

The rearrangement uses TRBV7-2 and TRBJ2-2; 10 nucleotides agree with TRBD1. The CDR3 loop spans 12 amino acids. Trimming removed 2 bases from V and 17 bases from J; junction bases left unmatched: 5. Germline lookup yields CDR1 SGHTA and CDR2 FQGNSA. CDR3 region: CASSLSTGGCFF. CDR3 coding DNA: TGTGCCAGCAGCTTATCGACAGGGGGCTGTTTTTTT. The whole variable domain, remainder taken from reference TRBV7-2 and TRBJ2-2, is GAGVSQSPSNKVTEKGKDVELRCDPISGHTALYWYRQSLGQGLEFLIYFQGNSAPDKSGLPSDRFSAERTGGSVSTLTIQRTQQEDSAVYLCASSLSTGGCFFGEGSRLTVL.

This clonotype was counted a few times. The chain is built from TRBV7-2 and TRBJ2-7; the match to TRBD2 covers 7 bases. The junction had 11 bases not matched to a gene; V was cut back by 5 bases and J by 1 base. Germline assignment: CDR1 SGHTA and CDR2 FQGNSA. CDR3 size: 16 residues. The CDR3: CASSQVPSGASYEQYF. CDR3 bases: TGTGCCAGCAGCCAAGTTCCCAGCGGGGCGTCCTACGAGCAGTACTTC. Together with reference TRBV7-2 and TRBJ2-7, the CDR3 gives the full variable domain: GAGVSQSPSNKVTEKGKDVELRCDPISGHTALYWYRQSLGQGLEFLIYFQGNSAPDKSGLPSDRFSAERTGGSVSTLTIQRTQQEDSAVYLCASSQVPSGASYEQYFGPGTRLTVT.

As to this clonotype: This could be a read error, since a much larger clone is one nucleotide away. V gene TRBV2 combines with J gene TRBJ2-7; 8 bases are a match to TRBD2. The CDR3 totals 15 residues. The germline V gene has CDR1 SNHLY and CDR2 FYNNEI. Trimming removed 4 bases from V and 2 bases from J; junction bases left unmatched: 7. The CDR3 sequence: CASSASSGTPYEQYF. CDR3 bases: TGTGCCAGCAGTGCTAGTAGCGGGACACCCTACGAGCAGTACTTC.

This sequence joins TRBV25-1 and TRBJ1-2; 7 bases fit TRBD1. The V segment lost 1 base and the J segment 5 bases; nucleotides outside the gene matches: 4. The germline gives CDR1 MGHDK, CDR2 SYGVNS. There are 14 residues in the CDR3. The CDR3 is CASSEWDRPYGYTF. In nucleotides, the CDR3 is TGTGCCAGCAGTGAATGGGACAGACCATATGGCTACACCTTC.

The sample holds a few counts of this clonotype. A much larger clone differs from this one at a single base, so this may be a read error. V is TRBV29-1 and J is TRBJ1-6; D may be TRBD1 (6 bases). The germline gives CDR1 SQVTM, CDR2 ANQGSEA. Trimming removed 7 bases from V and 5 bases from J, with 9 bases in between. This CDR3 contains 12 residues. The CDR3 here is CSGRDNNSPLHF. CDR3 sequence (DNA): TGCAGCGGCCGGGACAATAATTCACCCCTCCACTTT.

This clonotype occurred a few times. The chain combines TRBV9 with TRBJ1-1; D remains unclear. This CDR3 contains 15 residues. Germline assignment: CDR1 SGDLS and CDR2 YYNGEE. V was pared by 0 bases and J by 0 bases, with 9 bases between. The CDR3, as DNA: TGTGCCAGCAGCGTAGCTGGGTCTATGAACACTGAAGCTTTCTTT. It yields the protein CASSVAGSMNTEAFF.

This sequence joins TRBV10-3 and TRBJ1-5, with a weak D call TRBD1 (6 bases). This CDR3 is 13 amino acids long. V was cut by 8 bases and J by 7 bases, with 15 bases left in between. CDR1 and CDR2 from the germline V gene are ENHRY and SYGVKD. CDR3 DNA: TGTGCCATCGCCACGGGACAACAGCAGCCCCAGCATTTT. It encodes CAIATGQQQPQHF.

J is TRBJ1-4 and V is TRBV7-2; possibly TRBD1 for D (6 bases). This CDR3 has 14 amino acids. Germline V gene data show CDR1 as SGHTA and CDR2 as FQGNSA. The ends were cut back, 4 bases at V and 14 bases at J, with 20 bases in the middle. Written as DNA, the CDR3 is TGTGCCAGCAGCTGGGGGCCAGGTGGGGGGCGGCTGTTTTTT. As protein: CASSWGPGGGRLFF. The complete variable domain, with remaining parts taken from reference TRBV7-2 and TRBJ1-4, reads GAGVSQSPSNKVTEKGKDVELRCDPISGHTALYWYRQSLGQGLEFLIYFQGNSAPDKSGLPSDRFSAERTGGSVSTLTIQRTQQEDSAVYLCASSWGPGGGRLFFGSGTQLSVL.

This clonotype was counted once. This rearrangement joins TRBV7-2 to TRBJ1-2; TRBD1 aligns across 9 bases. Trimming cost V 5 bases and J 7 bases; bases outside gene matches: 8. CDR3 length equals 14 residues. The V gene's germline CDR1 is SGHTA and CDR2 FQGNSA. The CDR3 loop is CASSRGQGNFGYTF. The CDR3, as DNA: TGTGCCAGCAGCCGTGGACAGGGGAATTTTGGCTACACCTTC.

The sample holds a few counts of this clonotype. The chain recombines TRBV7-2 with TRBJ2-7; 8 positions agree with TRBD1. Per the germline V gene, CDR1 is SGHTA and CDR2 is FQGNSA. Trimming at V came to 5 bases and at J to 3 bases, leaving 12 bases not matched to a gene. The CDR3 is 16 residues long. The CDR3, as DNA: TGTGCCAGCAGCCTTAACGCCGGGACAGGAGGCTACGAGCAGTACTTC. Encoded protein: CASSLNAGTGGYEQYF. The full variable domain, rest sourced from reference TRBV7-2 and TRBJ2-7, is GAGVSQSPSNKVTEKGKDVELRCDPISGHTALYWYRQSLGQGLEFLIYFQGNSAPDKSGLPSDRFSAERTGGSVSTLTIQRTQQEDSAVYLCASSLNAGTGGYEQYFGPGTRLTVT.

This clonotype has a handful of counts. The rearrangement uses TRBV7-9 and TRBJ2-7; 8 nucleotides align to TRBD2. The CDR3 has 14 amino acids. Trimming took 5 bases from V and 4 from J; bases not matched to a gene: 7. CDR1 is SEHNR and CDR2 is FQNEAQ in the germline V gene (reference sequence). This CDR3 reads CASSRPGGAYEQYF. CDR3 nucleotides: TGTGCCAGCAGCCGTCCCGGGGGGGCGTACGAGCAGTACTTC.

The chain couples TRBV20-1 to TRBJ2-7; 10 bases are shared with TRBD2. Trimming at V came to 0 bases and at J to 0 bases, leaving 11 bases not matched to a gene. Looked up from germline, CDR1 is DFQATT and CDR2 is SNEGSKA (reference sequence). This CDR3 spans 18 amino acids. The CDR3 coding sequence is TGCAGTGCTAGAGACCGACTAGCGGGCACTTTTAACTCCTACGAGCAGTACTTC. Protein product: CSARDRLAGTFNSYEQYF.

V gene TRBV5-1 combines with J gene TRBJ1-6, with 8 positions matching TRBD1. Germline assignment: CDR1 SGHRS and CDR2 YFSETQ. V trimming: 4 bases; J trimming: 7 bases; junction bases outside the gene matches: 7. The CDR3 is 15 amino acids. CDR3 sequence: CASSPLTGGNSPLHF. CDR3 sequence (DNA): TGCGCCAGCAGCCCCCTAACAGGGGGGAATTCACCCCTCCACTTT. Full variable domain (outside the CDR3, taken from reference TRBV5-1 and TRBJ1-6): KAGVTQTPRYLIKTRGQQVTLSCSPISGHRSVSWYQQTPGQGLQFLFEYFSETQRNKGNFPGRFSGRQFSNSRSEMNVSTLELGDSALYLCASSPLTGGNSPLHFGNGTRLTVT.

V usage is TRBV6-1 and J usage is TRBJ1-2; 7 bases are shared with TRBD1. V was clipped by 6 bases and J by 1 base; unmatched bases: 8. The CDR3 loop spans 15 amino acids. CDR1 is MNHNS, CDR2 SASEGT, per germline. The CDR3 region is CASRTQGQNNYGYTF. CDR3 DNA sequence: TGTGCCAGCAGGACACAGGGACAGAATAACTATGGCTACACCTTC.

V gene TRBV20-1 combines with J gene TRBJ2-5; D gene unclear. V gave up 6 bases and J gave up 4 bases, with 6 bases separating them. CDR1 is DFQATT, CDR2 SNEGSKA, per germline (reference sequence). CDR3 length: 10 amino acids. DNA of the CDR3: TGCAGTGCCACCAGAGAGACCCAGTACTTC. Translating it yields CSATRETQYF.

As regards this clonotype: Germline and junction disagree at one end, which may indicate a read error. DNA for the CDR3: TGCGCCAGCAGCCACCTTCCGGGACAGGGCCAAGAGACCCAGTACTTC. It yields the protein CASSHLPGQGQETQYF. The chain couples TRBV7-9 to TRBJ2-5, with 9 positions matching TRBD1. Germline assignment: CDR1 SEHNR and CDR2 FQNEAQ (reference sequence). This CDR3 has 16 residues.

This clonotype was detected a few times. The V gene is TRBV12-3 or TRBV12-4, the J gene TRBJ2-5; D remains ambiguous. This CDR3 is 16 amino acids long. V lost 1 base and J lost 4, with 16 bases in between. CDR3 sequence (DNA): TGTGCCAGCAGTTTAGGCCCCTTGGATGGTCGAGAGACCCAGTACTTC. As protein: CASSLGPLDGRETQYF.